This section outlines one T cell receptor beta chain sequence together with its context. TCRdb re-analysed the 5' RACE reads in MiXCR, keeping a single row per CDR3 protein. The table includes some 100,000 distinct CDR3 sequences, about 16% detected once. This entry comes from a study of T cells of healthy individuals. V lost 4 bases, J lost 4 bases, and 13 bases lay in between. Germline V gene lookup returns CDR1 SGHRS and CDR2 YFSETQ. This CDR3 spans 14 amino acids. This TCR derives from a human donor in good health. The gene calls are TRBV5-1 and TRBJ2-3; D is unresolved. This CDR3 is CASSLRPAADTQYF. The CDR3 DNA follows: TGCGCCAGCAGCCTTAGACCCGCCGCAGATACGCAGTATTTT.